Presented here are 29 T cell receptor beta chains from one specimen sequenced in a study of blood T cell repertoires in COVID-19. This table comes from immunoSEQ multiplex PCR, and its TCRdb copy is limited to in-frame clones, with some not included. The sample contains about 70,000 clones, around 89% of which appear only once. The sample was peripheral blood. The receptors come from a human donor in a cohort sampled during active COVID-19.

The CDR3 region has the DNA TGTGCCAGCAGTTCTGCCGGAGCTGAAGCTTTCTTT. Its translation: CASSSAGAEAFF. The chain links TRBV28 to TRBJ1-1; D is ambiguous. The CDR3 is made up of 12 amino acids. Germline CDR1 is MDHEN and CDR2 is SYDVKM. V lost 4 bases and J lost 6, with 9 bases in between. Full variable domain (missing parts from reference TRBV28 and TRBJ1-1): DVKVTQSSRYLVKRTGEKVFLECVQDMDHENMFWYRQDPGLGLRLIYFSYDVKMKEKGDIPEGYSVSREKKERFSLILESASTNQTSMYLCASSSAGAEAFFGQGTRLTVV.

The chain carries TRBV5-8 and TRBJ2-1, with 8 positions matching TRBD2. The CDR3 loop spans 15 amino acids. The V gene end was trimmed by 5 bases and the J gene end by 3 bases; junction bases not matched to a gene: 7. The germline CDR1 and CDR2 sequences are SGHTS and YDEGEE. The CDR3 loop reads CASRLTSGIYNEQFF. DNA of the CDR3: TGTGCCAGCAGACTAACTAGCGGAATCTACAATGAGCAGTTCTTC.

The count of this clone is one. This sequence joins TRBV11-2 and TRBJ2-7, with TRBD1 matching over 7 bases. Trimming took 3 bases from V and 3 from J; bases not matched to a gene: 8. The germline CDR1 and CDR2 sequences are SGHAT and FQNNGV. CDR3 size: 15 residues. DNA of the CDR3: TGTGCCAGCAGCTTTGGTCAGGGGGTCTTCTACGAGCAGTACGTC. This translates into CASSFGQGVFYEQYV.

This chain uses TRBV19 with TRBJ2-5; 10 bases are shared with TRBD1. Germline V gives CDR1 LNHDA, CDR2 SQIVND (reference sequence). The CDR3 totals 14 residues. With 4 bases clipped from V and 5 bases from J, the junction kept 4 bases outside the gene matches. CDR3 DNA: TGTGCCAGTAGTAGCGGACAGGGGGTTGAGACCCAGTACTTC. Its protein is CASSSGQGVETQYF.

This sequence joins TRBV5-5 and TRBJ1-2; D not resolved. Looked up from germline, CDR1 is SGHKS and CDR2 is YYEKEE (reference sequence). This CDR3 is built from 14 residues. Trimming stripped 7 bases from V and 0 bases from J, with 13 bases between. This CDR3 reads CASREGGTNYGYTF. DNA of the CDR3: TGTGCCAGCCGCGAGGGAGGAACTAACTATGGCTACACCTTC.

The chain is built from TRBV5-1 and TRBJ2-3; 9 nucleotides align to TRBD1. Germline trimming cut 0 bases from V and 2 bases from J; bases unmatched to any gene: 4. Germline lookup yields CDR1 SGHRS and CDR2 YFSETQ. This CDR3 has 16 amino acids. The CDR3 DNA is TGCGCCAGCAGCTTGGCAGGGACAGGGTCCACAGATACGCAGTATTTT. This sequence encodes CASSLAGTGSTDTQYF.

This chain connects TRBV6-8 to TRBJ2-5, with a tentative D call TRBD2 (5 bases). This CDR3 is 14 amino acids long. V shed 6 bases and J shed 5 bases, with 16 bases lying between them. In germline, CDR1 is MNHGY, CDR2 SAAAGT. DNA of the CDR3: TGTGCCAGCAGCCACGGACTCCAGGCGGAGACCCAGTACTTC. It is translated as CASSHGLQAETQYF.

The chain carries TRBV3-1 (or the pseudogene TRBV3-2) and TRBJ2-7, with 7 bases identical to TRBD1. V shed 2 bases, J shed 3 bases, and the junction held 7 bases outside the gene matches. CDR1 and CDR2 (germline): LGHDT, YNNKEL (reference sequence). The CDR3 sequence is 15 residues long. This CDR3 is CASSQRQGVGYEQYF. In nucleotides, the CDR3 is TGTGCCAGCAGCCAAAGACAGGGTGTAGGCTACGAGCAGTACTTC.

This clone was counted a single time. The chain employs TRBV5-1 and TRBJ1-4; no clear D gene. Germline CDR1 reads SGHRS; CDR2 reads YFSETQ. The V end was cut by 4 bases, the J end by 2 bases, with 12 bases between. The CDR3 runs to 15 residues. The CDR3 region has the DNA TGCGCCAGCAGCCACGAGTATTGGACTAATGAAAAACTGTTTTTT. Amino acid sequence: CASSHEYWTNEKLFF.

The chain joins TRBV11-2 to TRBJ2-3; D remains unclear. V was cut by 4 bases and J by 0 bases, with 17 bases left in between. The CDR3 extends over 17 amino acids. The germline CDR1 and CDR2 sequences are SGHAT and FQNNGV. The DNA for the CDR3 is TGTGCCAGCAGCTCTCCACCCAATCGGTTTAGCACAGATACGCAGTATTTT. Translating gives CASSSPPNRFSTDTQYF. The whole variable domain, filled in from reference TRBV11-2 and TRBJ2-3, reads EAGVAQSPRYKIIEKRQSVAFWCNPISGHATLYWYQQILGQGPKLLIQFQNNGVVDDSQLPKDRFSAERLKGVDSTLKIQPAKLEDSAVYLCASSSPPNRFSTDTQYFGPGTRLTVL.

This chain links TRBV3-1 (or the pseudogene TRBV3-2) with TRBJ1-5; 8 bases match TRBD1. The V and J ends lost 4 bases and 0 bases, in that order; junction bases with no gene match: 8. This CDR3 has 17 amino acids. CDR1 and CDR2 from the germline V gene are LGHDT and YNNKEL (reference sequence). CDR3 sequence (DNA): TGTGCCAGCAGCCCGGGACAGGCGTTGAGTAGCAATCAGCCCCAGCATTTT. Translation gives CASSPGQALSSNQPQHF.

The chain has TRBV15 and TRBJ2-2; TRBD1 agrees at 10 bases. V shed 3 bases, J shed 7 bases, and the junction held 8 bases outside the gene matches. Germline CDR1 is LNHNV and CDR2 is YYDKDF (reference sequence). This CDR3 region has 16 residues. The CDR3 is CATSRGQGRTSGELFF. As DNA, the CDR3 is TGTGCCACCAGCAGGGGACAGGGGAGGACGAGCGGGGAGCTGTTTTTT. The whole variable domain, filled in from reference TRBV15 and TRBJ2-2, reads DAMVIQNPRYQVTQFGKPVTLSCSQTLNHNVMYWYQQKSSQAPKLLFHYYDKDFNNEADTPDNFQSRRPNTSFCFLDIRSPGLGDTAMYLCATSRGQGRTSGELFFGEGSRLTVL.

This chain's CDR3 is CATSSGYNEQFF. CDR3 nucleotide sequence: TGTGCCACTAGTAGCGGGTACAATGAGCAGTTCTTC. V and J are TRBV24-1 and TRBJ2-1; 7 bases agree with TRBD2. Unmatched junction bases numbered 3, after V lost 10 bases and J lost 4 bases. CDR1 KGHDR and CDR2 SFDVKD come from the germline V gene. CDR3 size: 12 residues.

V gene TRBV6-2 or TRBV6-3 combines with J gene TRBJ2-1, with D possibly matching TRBD2 (5 bases). The CDR3 covers 14 residues. Germline V gene lookup returns CDR1 MNHEY and CDR2 SVGEGT. V shed 3 bases and J shed 8 bases, with 14 bases lying between them. CDR3 loop: CASSYVLASDEQFF. The DNA for the CDR3 is TGTGCCAGCAGTTATGTCTTAGCGTCGGATGAGCAGTTCTTC.

CDR3 amino acids: CASSGLSGIETQYF. CDR3 in DNA: TGTGCCAGCAGCGGCCTTAGCGGGATCGAGACCCAGTACTTC. The V and J genes are TRBV5-5 and TRBJ2-5, with 8 positions matching TRBD2. The germline V gene encodes CDR1 SGHKS and CDR2 YYEKEE (reference sequence). The CDR3 has 14 residues. The junction had 7 bases not matched to a gene; V was cut back by 4 bases and J by 5 bases.

The chain recombines TRBV6-5 with TRBJ1-1; TRBD1 matches 12 bases. The CDR3 is 15 residues long. Germline CDR1 is MNHEY and CDR2 is SVGAGI. V dropped 4 bases and J dropped 6; count of bases not matched to a gene: 6. Here the CDR3 reads CASSSRGTGGPEAFF. The CDR3 nucleotides are TGTGCCAGCAGTTCCCGGGGGACAGGGGGCCCTGAAGCTTTCTTT.

The chain joins TRBV7-8 to TRBJ1-5, with TRBD1 identical over 8 bases. The germline V gene encodes CDR1 SGHVS and CDR2 FQNEAQ. J was trimmed by 0 bases and V by 5 bases; bases with no gene match: 15. The CDR3 has 19 residues. As DNA, the CDR3 is TGTGCCAGCAGCCGGACAGGGTCCAGAAGGTCGTATAGCAATCAGCCCCAGCATTTT. It is translated as CASSRTGSRRSYSNQPQHF.

The V call is TRBV6-5, the J call TRBJ2-7; 10 bases map to TRBD1. The germline V gene encodes CDR1 MNHEY and CDR2 SVGAGI. V gave up 2 bases and J gave up 3 bases; unmatched junction bases: 4. The CDR3 is made up of 15 amino acids. In DNA, the CDR3 is TGTGCCAGCAGTTACCCGGGACAGGGGAACTACGAGCAGTACTTC. Encoded protein: CASSYPGQGNYEQYF.

V is TRBV7-6 and J is TRBJ2-5; 12 bases are shared with TRBD2. CDR1 SGHVS and CDR2 FNYEAQ come from the germline V gene. Trimming at V came to 5 bases and at J to 3 bases, leaving 4 bases not matched to a gene. The CDR3 has 15 amino acids. The CDR3 coding sequence is TGTGCCAGCAGCCCTAGCGGGAGGGGGAAAGAGACCCAGTACTTC. The encoded protein is CASSPSGRGKETQYF. The full variable domain, its missing parts supplied by reference TRBV7-6 and TRBJ2-5, is GAGVSQSPRYKVTKRGQDVALRCDPISGHVSLYWYRQALGQGPEFLTYFNYEAQQDKSGLPNDRFSAERPEGSISTLTIQRTEQRDSAMYRCASSPSGRGKETQYFGPGTRLLVL.

This clone was seen only once. The genes are TRBV10-2 and TRBJ2-7; D is undetermined. V lost 0 bases, J lost 2 bases, and 17 bases lay in between. Per the germline V gene, CDR1 is WSHSY and CDR2 is SAAADI. This CDR3 spans 17 amino acids. The CDR3 coding sequence is TGCGCCAGCAGTGAGTCTCTAGTACCCCGGTTAGCCTACGAGCAGTACTTC. It yields the protein CASSESLVPRLAYEQYF.

The genes are TRBV5-4 and TRBJ2-1; 9 positions match TRBD2. CDR3 length: 14 amino acids. J was trimmed by 5 bases and V by 3 bases; bases with no gene match: 3. The germline V gene has CDR1 SGHNT and CDR2 YYREEE (reference sequence). The CDR3 DNA is TGTGCCAGCAGCTCACGACTAGCGGACAATGAGCAGTTCTTC. Translated, it gives CASSSRLADNEQFF.

The chain has TRBV5-4 and TRBJ1-1; perhaps TRBD1 as D (6 bases). Looked up from germline, CDR1 is SGHNT and CDR2 is YYREEE (reference sequence). There are 16 residues in the CDR3. The ends were cut back, 2 bases at V and 0 bases at J, with 14 bases in the middle. CDR3 loop: CASSFGPDRVNTEAFF. DNA for the CDR3: TGTGCCAGCAGCTTCGGGCCGGACAGAGTGAACACTGAAGCTTTCTTT.

The chain employs TRBV6-1 and TRBJ1-2; 9 bases map to TRBD1. The germline V gene has CDR1 MNHNS and CDR2 SASEGT. There are 15 residues in the CDR3. Germline trimming cut 3 bases from V and 7 bases from J; bases unmatched to any gene: 9. CDR3 residues: CASSDPGQGFPGYTF. The DNA for the CDR3 is TGTGCCAGCAGTGATCCGGGACAGGGATTCCCTGGCTACACCTTC.

The genes are TRBV3-1 (or the pseudogene TRBV3-2) and TRBJ2-7; tentative D call: TRBD2 (6 bases). Germline V gene sequence: CDR1 LGHDT, CDR2 YNNKEL (reference sequence). Trimming took 5 bases from V and 2 from J, leaving 13 bases between them. The CDR3 is 14 residues long. This CDR3 is CASSRGGATYEQYF. The CDR3 nucleotides are TGTGCCAGCAGCAGGGGAGGTGCCACCTACGAGCAGTACTTC.

The chain uses TRBV4-2 and TRBJ2-2; D is uncertain. The germline V and J ends were trimmed by 0 bases and 2 bases, with 10 bases remaining between them. Germline-derived CDR1 and CDR2 are LGHNA and YNFKEQ. The CDR3 covers 16 residues. In nucleotides, the CDR3 is TGTGCCAGCAGCCAAGATATGGAGCTTAACACCGGGGAGCTGTTTTTT. Translation gives CASSQDMELNTGELFF.

This chain uses TRBV5-1 with TRBJ2-6; 7 bases are shared with TRBD1. This CDR3 has 20 amino acids. Trimming cost V 0 bases and J 1 base; bases outside gene matches: 13. Germline values: CDR1 SGHRS, CDR2 YFSETQ. The CDR3 coding sequence is TGCGCCAGCAGCTTGGGCTCAGGGAACAGGGGACCATCTGGGGCCAACGTCCTGACTTTC. Translation: CASSLGSGNRGPSGANVLTF.

The CDR3 nucleotides are TGTGCCAGTAGTATCGGCCTGACGGGGAAGACCTACGAGCAGTACTTC. Encoded protein: CASSIGLTGKTYEQYF. The V gene is TRBV19, the J gene TRBJ2-7; possibly TRBD2 for D (5 bases). V lost 3 bases to trimming and J lost 2 bases, with 17 bases between them. CDR3 size: 16 residues. Per germline, CDR1 LNHDA and CDR2 SQIVND (reference sequence).

The chain is built from TRBV7-2 and TRBJ2-1; a weak D match, TRBD2 (5 bases). V was cut by 5 bases and J by 3 bases, with 17 bases left in between. This CDR3 is built from 16 residues. CDR1 is SGHTA and CDR2 is FQGNSA in the germline V gene. The CDR3 here is CASSSDSGGGYNEQFF. CDR3 coding DNA: TGTGCCAGCAGCAGCGACTCGGGTGGAGGCTACAATGAGCAGTTCTTC.

CDR3 in amino acids: CTSSQVPSGYTF. CDR3 DNA sequence: TGCACCAGCAGCCAAGTCCCCTCCGGCTACACCTTC. The chain couples TRBV1 to TRBJ1-2. TRBV1 counts as a pseudogene. CDR3 length equals 12 residues.